This TCR beta chain is from a study of T cell changes during pregnancy in multiple sclerosis. Germline V gene lookup returns CDR1 MRHNA and CDR2 SNTAGT. CDR3 length: 15 amino acids. J lost 0 bases, V lost 7 bases, and 8 bases had no gene match. The table came from immunoSEQ multiplex PCR; TCRdb's copy has only in-frame clones and leaves some out. The sample records approximately 84,000 clones, about 94% being singletons. This rearrangement joins TRBV6-4 to TRBJ2-7; 8 nucleotides align to TRBD2. The clonotype originates from a female donor with multiple sclerosis, enrolled in a pregnancy study. The sequencing here drew on peripheral blood, taken in the third trimester of pregnancy. CDR3 in amino acids: CASTPGGKDSYEQYF. Here the CDR3 DNA reads TGTGCCAGCACCCCGGGGGGGAAGGACTCCTACGAGCAGTACTTC.